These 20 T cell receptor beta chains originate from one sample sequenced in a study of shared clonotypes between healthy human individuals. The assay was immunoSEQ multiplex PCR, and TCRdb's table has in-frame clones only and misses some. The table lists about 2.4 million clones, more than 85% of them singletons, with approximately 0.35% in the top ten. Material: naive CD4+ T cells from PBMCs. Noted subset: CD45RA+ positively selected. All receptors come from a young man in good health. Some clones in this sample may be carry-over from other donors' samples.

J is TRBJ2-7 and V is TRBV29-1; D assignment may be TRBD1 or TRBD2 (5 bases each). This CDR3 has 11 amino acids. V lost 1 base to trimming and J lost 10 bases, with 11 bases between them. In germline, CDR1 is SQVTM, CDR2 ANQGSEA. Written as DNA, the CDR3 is TGCAGCGTTGAAGGTGGGGGAGTACAGTACTTC. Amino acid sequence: CSVEGGGVQYF.

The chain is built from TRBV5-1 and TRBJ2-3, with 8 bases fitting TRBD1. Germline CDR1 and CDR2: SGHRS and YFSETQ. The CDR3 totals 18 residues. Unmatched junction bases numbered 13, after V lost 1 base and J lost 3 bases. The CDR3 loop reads CASSLMAGRGLETDTQYF. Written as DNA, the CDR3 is TGCGCCAGCAGCTTGATGGCGGGCAGGGGGCTTGAGACAGATACGCAGTATTTT.

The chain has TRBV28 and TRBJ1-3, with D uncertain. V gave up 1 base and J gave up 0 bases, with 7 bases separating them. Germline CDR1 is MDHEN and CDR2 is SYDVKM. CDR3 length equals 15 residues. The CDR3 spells CASSLYRASGNTIYF. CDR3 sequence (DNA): TGTGCCAGCAGTTTATACAGAGCCTCTGGAAACACCATATATTTT.

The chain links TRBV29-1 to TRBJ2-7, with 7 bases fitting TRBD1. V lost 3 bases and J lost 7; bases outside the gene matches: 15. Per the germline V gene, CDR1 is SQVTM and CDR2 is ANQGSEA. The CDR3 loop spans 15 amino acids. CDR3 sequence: CSVEGSLAGGGEQYF. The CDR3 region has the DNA TGCAGCGTTGAGGGTTCCTTGGCAGGGGGTGGGGAGCAGTACTTC.

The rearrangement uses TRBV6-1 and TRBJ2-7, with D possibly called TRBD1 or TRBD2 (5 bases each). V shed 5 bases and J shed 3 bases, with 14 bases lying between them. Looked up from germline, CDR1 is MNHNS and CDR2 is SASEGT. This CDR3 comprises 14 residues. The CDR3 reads CASSKWDRNYEQYF. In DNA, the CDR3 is TGTGCCAGCAGTAAGTGGGACCGAAACTACGAGCAGTACTTC.

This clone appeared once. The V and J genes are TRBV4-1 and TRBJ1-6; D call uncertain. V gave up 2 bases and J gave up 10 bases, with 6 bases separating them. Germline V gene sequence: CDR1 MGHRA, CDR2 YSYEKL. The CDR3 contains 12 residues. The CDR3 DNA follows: TGCGCCAGCAGCCAAATACAATCACCCCTCCACTTT. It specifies CASSQIQSPLHF.

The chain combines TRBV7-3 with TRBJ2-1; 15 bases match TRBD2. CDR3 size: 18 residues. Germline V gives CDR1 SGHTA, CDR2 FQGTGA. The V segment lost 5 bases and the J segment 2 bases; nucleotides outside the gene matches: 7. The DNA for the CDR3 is TGTGCCAGCAGCCCGGGGACTAGCGGGAGGAGGGCCTACAATGAGCAGTTCTTC. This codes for CASSPGTSGRRAYNEQFF. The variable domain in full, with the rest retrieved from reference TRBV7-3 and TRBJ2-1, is GAGVSQTPSNKVTEKGKYVELRCDPISGHTALYWYRQSLGQGPEFLIYFQGTGAADDSGLPNDRFFAVRPEGSVSTLKIQRTERGDSAVYLCASSPGTSGRRAYNEQFFGPGTRLTVL.

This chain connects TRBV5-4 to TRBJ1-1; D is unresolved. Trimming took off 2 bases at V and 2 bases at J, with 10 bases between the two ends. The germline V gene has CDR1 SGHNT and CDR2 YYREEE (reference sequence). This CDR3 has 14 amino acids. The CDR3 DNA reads TGTGCCAGCAGCTTATTGTCACCTAACACTGAAGCTTTCTTT. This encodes CASSLLSPNTEAFF.

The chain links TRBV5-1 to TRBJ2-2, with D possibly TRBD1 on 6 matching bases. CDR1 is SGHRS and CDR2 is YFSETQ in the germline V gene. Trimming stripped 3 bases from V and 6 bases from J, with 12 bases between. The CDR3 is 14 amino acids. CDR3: CASSSQGPAGELFF. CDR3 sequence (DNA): TGCGCCAGCAGCTCACAGGGTCCGGCCGGGGAGCTGTTTTTT.

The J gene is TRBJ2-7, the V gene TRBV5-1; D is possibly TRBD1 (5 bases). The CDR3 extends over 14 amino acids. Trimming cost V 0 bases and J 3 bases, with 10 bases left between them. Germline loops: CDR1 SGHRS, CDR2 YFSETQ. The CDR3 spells CASSLEGLNYEQYF. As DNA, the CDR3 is TGCGCCAGCAGCTTGGAGGGGCTTAACTACGAGCAGTACTTC.

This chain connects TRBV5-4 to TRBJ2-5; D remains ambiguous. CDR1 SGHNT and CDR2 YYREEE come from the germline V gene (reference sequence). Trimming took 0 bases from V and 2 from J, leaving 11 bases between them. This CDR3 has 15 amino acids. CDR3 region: CASSLGGRMQETQYF. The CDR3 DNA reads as TGTGCCAGCAGCTTGGGTGGACGGATGCAAGAGACCCAGTACTTC.

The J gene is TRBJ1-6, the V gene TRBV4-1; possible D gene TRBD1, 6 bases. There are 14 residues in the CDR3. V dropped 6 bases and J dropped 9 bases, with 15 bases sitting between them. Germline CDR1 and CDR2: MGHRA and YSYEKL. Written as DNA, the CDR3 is TGCGCCAGCAGAGGAGGGGGAAGAGGTTCACCCCTCCACTTT. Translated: CASRGGGRGSPLHF.

Written as DNA, the CDR3 is TGTGCCAGCAGCTATCCAAAGTCGGCACCAAATCCCTATGGCTACACCTTC. It yields the protein CASSYPKSAPNPYGYTF. V and J are TRBV7-8 and TRBJ1-2; no firm D call. This CDR3 is 17 amino acids long. Germline lookup yields CDR1 SGHVS and CDR2 FQNEAQ. Trimming stripped 4 bases from V and 4 bases from J, with 22 bases between.

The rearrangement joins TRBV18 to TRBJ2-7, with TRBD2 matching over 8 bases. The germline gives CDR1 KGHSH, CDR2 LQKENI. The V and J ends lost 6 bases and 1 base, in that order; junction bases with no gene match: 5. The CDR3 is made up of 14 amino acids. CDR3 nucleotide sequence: TGTGCCAGCTCCCAACGGGGGGGGTCCTACGAGCAGTACTTC. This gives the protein CASSQRGGSYEQYF.

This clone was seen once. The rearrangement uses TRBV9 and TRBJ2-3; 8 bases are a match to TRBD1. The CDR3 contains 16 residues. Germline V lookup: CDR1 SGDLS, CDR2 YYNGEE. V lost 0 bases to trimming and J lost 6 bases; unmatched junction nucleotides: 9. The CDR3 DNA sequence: TGTGCCAGCAGCGTAGGGTTGCGCCAGGGGGCCGATACGCAGTATTTT. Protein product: CASSVGLRQGADTQYF. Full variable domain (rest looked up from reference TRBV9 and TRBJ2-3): DSGVTQTPKHLITATGQRVTLRCSPRSGDLSVYWYQQSLDQGLQFLIQYYNGEERAKGNILERFSAQQFPDLHSELNLSSLELGDSALYFCASSVGLRQGADTQYFGPGTRLTVL.

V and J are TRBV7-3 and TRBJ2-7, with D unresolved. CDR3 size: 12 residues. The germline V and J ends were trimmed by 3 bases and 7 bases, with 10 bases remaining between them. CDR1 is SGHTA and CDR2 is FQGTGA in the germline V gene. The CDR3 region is CASSLHGGEQYF. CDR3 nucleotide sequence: TGTGCCAGCAGCTTGCACGGTGGGGAGCAGTACTTC.

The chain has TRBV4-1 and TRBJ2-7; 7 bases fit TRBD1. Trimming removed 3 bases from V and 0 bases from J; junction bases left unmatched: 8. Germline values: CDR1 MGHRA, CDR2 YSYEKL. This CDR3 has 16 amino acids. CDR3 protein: CASSHNSQGSSYEQYF. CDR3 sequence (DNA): TGCGCCAGCAGCCATAACTCACAGGGGAGCTCCTACGAGCAGTACTTC.

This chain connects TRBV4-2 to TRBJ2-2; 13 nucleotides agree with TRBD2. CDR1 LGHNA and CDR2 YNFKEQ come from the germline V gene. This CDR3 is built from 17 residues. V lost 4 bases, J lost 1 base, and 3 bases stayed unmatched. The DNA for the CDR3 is TGTGCCAGCAGCCCCGGGACTAGCGGGATGAACACCGGGGAGCTGTTTTTT. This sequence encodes CASSPGTSGMNTGELFF.

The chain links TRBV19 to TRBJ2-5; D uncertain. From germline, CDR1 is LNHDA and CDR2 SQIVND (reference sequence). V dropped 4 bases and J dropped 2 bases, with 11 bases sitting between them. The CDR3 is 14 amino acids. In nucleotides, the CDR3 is TGTGCCAGTAGTAGAATAGACTCGCAAGAGACCCAGTACTTC. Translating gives CASSRIDSQETQYF.

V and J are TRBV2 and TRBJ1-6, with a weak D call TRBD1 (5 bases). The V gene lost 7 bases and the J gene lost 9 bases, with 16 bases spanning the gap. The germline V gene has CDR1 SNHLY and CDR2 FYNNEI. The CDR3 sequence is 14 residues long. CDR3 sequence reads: CASTQEGKGSPLHF. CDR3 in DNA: TGTGCCAGCACCCAAGAGGGGAAGGGTTCACCCCTCCACTTT.